These 20 T cell receptor beta chains share one sample of origin, sequenced in a study of tumor and adjacent non-tumor tissue in lung cancer. RNA was extracted from bulk tissue without any cell sorting. A modified ARM-PCR protocol with three rounds of nested PCR amplified TCRbeta. TCRdb called the multiplex PCR reads again in MiXCR, with one record for every CDR3 protein. The data hold 77,000 or so distinct CDR3 sequences, with over 70% observed a single time. The sequencing input was lung tumor tissue. These receptors all come from a woman between 45 and 65 years old with non-small cell lung cancer.

This clonotype rates as medium-sized. The chain employs TRBV5-4 and TRBJ2-5; D not certain. Trimming took 3 bases from V and 2 from J, leaving 11 bases between them. CDR1 and CDR2 from the germline V gene are SGHNT and YYREEE (reference sequence). This CDR3 has 14 amino acids. The CDR3, as DNA: TGTGCCAGCAGCTCAACGGGTACTCAAGAGACCCAGTACTTC. Translating it yields CASSSTGTQETQYF. The complete variable domain, with remaining parts taken from reference TRBV5-4 and TRBJ2-5, reads ETGVTQSPTHLIKTRGQQVTLRCSSQSGHNTVSWYQQALGQGPQFIFQYYREEENGRGNFPPRFSGLQFPNYSSELNVNALELDDSALYLCASSSTGTQETQYFGPGTRLLVL.

Comment on this clonotype: A read error may be the cause here, since a much bigger clone is one base away. The gene calls are TRBV5-1 and TRBJ2-1, with no clear D. The V gene's germline CDR1 is SGHRS and CDR2 YFSETQ. The CDR3 is 15 amino acids. V was shortened by 4 bases and J by 5 bases, with 16 bases between the two germline ends. This chain's CDR3 is CASSSLVPQNNEQFF. The CDR3 coding sequence is TGCGCCAGCAGCAGTCTAGTGCCGCAGAACAATGAGCAGTTCTTC.

As regards this clonotype: The CDR3 does not close with the conserved phenylalanine or tryptophan, likely indicating a read error. The chain combines TRBV6-1 with TRBJ1-1; D gene ambiguous. Trimming shortened V by 5 bases and J by 6 bases, and 10 bases separated the two germline ends. The CDR3 contains 12 residues. Looked up from germline, CDR1 is MNHNS and CDR2 is SASEGT. The CDR3 DNA follows: TGTGCCAGCAGTTTGGTAAGATCTGAAGCTTTCATC. Translated: CASSLVRSEAFI.

For this clonotype: Germline is not matched at one junction end, which may reflect a read error. The rearrangement joins TRBV28 to TRBJ2-5, with D possibly being TRBD2 (5 bases). The CDR3 is made up of 15 amino acids. In germline, CDR1 is MDHEN, CDR2 SYDVKM. Here the CDR3 reads CASSRPQRRKDTQYF. The CDR3 DNA reads TGTGCCAGCAGTCGGCCCCAGCGGAGGAAAGATACCCAGTACTTC.

About this clonotype itself: One end of the junction is discordant with germline, which a read error may explain. The CDR3 DNA reads as TGTGCCAGTAGTGAAATTCCGTGGGAGAGCGGGAGACCAAGCACAGATATGCAGTATTTT. The encoded protein is CASSEIPWESGRPSTDMQYF. This rearrangement joins TRBV6-1 to TRBJ2-3; the match to TRBD2 covers 8 bases. CDR3 length: 20 residues. Germline V gene sequence: CDR1 MNHNS, CDR2 SASEGT.

Of note for this clonotype: One end of the junction varies from germline; a read error may be responsible. The chain employs TRBV30 and TRBJ1-2; no firm D call. Looked up from germline, CDR1 is GTSNPN and CDR2 is SVGIG (reference sequence). CDR3 size: 13 residues. The CDR3 nucleotides read TGTGTCTGGAGTACAACGGGCCTCTATGGCTACTCCTTC. It encodes CVWSTTGLYGYSF. The full variable domain, with the rest looked up from reference TRBV30 and TRBJ1-2, is SQTIHQWPATLVQPVGSPLSLECTVEGTSNPNLYWYRQAAGRGLQLLFYSVGIGQISSEVPQNLSASRPQDRQFILSSKKLLLSDSGFYLCVWSTTGLYGYSFGSGTRLTVV.

Turning to this clonotype: A junction end diverges from the germline sequence, so it may reflect a read error. J is TRBJ2-1 and V is TRBV4-1, with no clear D. Germline assignment: CDR1 MGHRA and CDR2 YSYEKL. CDR3 length equals 16 residues. The CDR3 is CASSQEPSTVYKEQFF. The CDR3 DNA follows: TGCGCCAGCAGCCAAGAACCAAGTACCGTTTACAAAGAGCAGTTCTTC.

Turning to this clonotype: The junction does not match germline at one end; this may be a read error. The CDR3 sequence is CAISVPAANTRELFF. CDR3 in DNA: TGTGCCATCAGTGTACCAGCGGCGAACACCCGGGAGCTGTTTTTT. This chain connects TRBV10-3 to TRBJ2-2; D possibly corresponds to TRBD2 (5 bases). The CDR3 runs to 15 residues. CDR1 and CDR2 (germline): ENHRY, SYGVKD.

Turning to this clonotype: The junction differs from germline at one of its ends, possibly a read error. The V gene is TRBV5-6, the J gene TRBJ2-7; D possibly corresponds to TRBD2 (6 bases). Germline loops: CDR1 SGHDT, CDR2 YYEEEE. CDR3 length: 14 residues. The CDR3 reads CASSLAELAYEQYF. Here the CDR3 DNA reads TGTGCCAGCAGCTTGGCGGAACTAGCCTATGAGCAGTACTTC.

This clonotype was observed many times. The conserved closing phenylalanine or tryptophan is absent in this CDR3, likely reflecting a read error. The chain employs TRBV6-6 and TRBJ2-7, with D perhaps matching TRBD2 (6 bases). CDR1 MNHNY and CDR2 SVGAGI come from the germline V gene (reference sequence). The CDR3 has 14 amino acids. Trimming stripped 5 bases from V and 5 bases from J, with 16 bases between. The CDR3 DNA reads as TGTGCCAGCAGTCCTCGGCGGGATCGGAACGAGCAGTACCTC. Translation: CASSPRRDRNEQYL.

As for this clonotype: It is likely a read error, because the conserved phenylalanine at the end of the CDR3 is missing. The gene calls are TRBV10-1 and TRBJ2-3; perhaps TRBD1 as D (7 bases). Trimming took off 0 bases at V and 5 bases at J, with 18 bases between the two ends. The length of the CDR3 is 17 residues. CDR1 WNHNN and CDR2 SYGVQD come from the germline V gene (reference sequence). The CDR3 region has the DNA TGCGCCAGCAGTGAGTCCCCTTTCAGGGGGGTGGAAGATACGCAGTATTAT. This gives the protein CASSESPFRGVEDTQYY.

Points on this clonotype: One end of the junction fails to match germline, which may point to a read error. This chain's CDR3 is CDSTTTGLAKNNQYF. Here the CDR3 DNA reads TGTGACAGCACCACGACAGGACTAGCTAAAAACAATCAGTACTTC. The V and J genes are TRBV5-6 and TRBJ2-4; the match to TRBD2 covers 8 bases. CDR1 SGHDT and CDR2 YYEEEE come from the germline V gene. The CDR3 spans 15 residues. Full variable domain (remainder filled in from reference TRBV5-6 and TRBJ2-4): DAGVTQSPTHLIKTRGQQVTLRCSPKSGHDTVSWYQQALGQGPQFIFQYYEEEERQRGNFPDRFSGHQFPNYSSELNVNALLLGDSALYLCDSTTTGLAKNNQYFGAGTRLSVL.

Concerning this clonotype itself: Compared with germline, one end of the junction differs, possibly owing to a read error. This chain joins TRBV5-1 and TRBJ1-5; TRBD1 matches 9 bases. The CDR3 is 15 residues long. Germline V gene sequence: CDR1 SGHRS, CDR2 YFSETQ. CDR3 in amino acids: CASGTGQGGNQSQHF. DNA of the CDR3: TGCGCCAGTGGCACGGGACAGGGCGGCAATCAGTCCCAGCATTTT.

For this clonotype: One junction end disagrees with the germline gene, perhaps due to a read error. The chain couples TRBV10-3 to TRBJ2-1; 8 nucleotides align to TRBD1. Germline V gene lookup returns CDR1 ENHRY and CDR2 SYGVKD. The CDR3 loop spans 16 amino acids. CDR3 nucleotides: TGTGCCATCAGTAACCCCGGGACAGGTTCCTATAATGAGCAGTTCTTC. Protein: CAISNPGTGSYNEQFF.

This chain uses TRBV12-3 or TRBV12-4 with TRBJ1-2; 7 bases are shared with TRBD1. The CDR3 covers 13 residues. The J segment lost 3 bases and the V segment lost 6 bases, leaving 4 bases of the junction unmatched. CDR3 residues: CASSIGTDYGYTF. The DNA of the CDR3 is TGTGCCAGCAGCATCGGGACAGACTATGGCTACACCTTC.

The table lists this clonotype with a count of one. At one end, the junction sequence differs from germline, possibly due to a read error. This rearrangement joins TRBV7-6 to TRBJ2-7, with D possibly TRBD1 on 6 matching bases. The germline gives CDR1 SGHVS, CDR2 FNYEAQ. The CDR3 contains 16 residues. In DNA, the CDR3 is TGTGCCAGCAGTTCCGACCGGGACATCCTTCCCTACGAGCAATACTTC. It translates to CASSSDRDILPYEQYF.

Comment on this clonotype: A read error may produce the germline difference seen at one junction end. The V and J genes are TRBV11-2 and TRBJ2-7, with TRBD1 matching over 7 bases. This CDR3 has 15 residues. The germline V gene has CDR1 SGHAT and CDR2 FQNNGV. The CDR3 DNA is TGTGCCAGCAGCTTGGCCAGGACAGGTGGGAAAGAGCGGTACTTC. It encodes CASSLARTGGKERYF.

With regard to this clonotype: A much more abundant neighbour one base away suggests this may be a read error. It is likely a read error, because the conserved phenylalanine at the end of the CDR3 is missing. J is TRBJ2-2 and V is TRBV5-8; 9 bases align to TRBD1. The CDR3 runs 15 residues. V trimming: 1 base; J trimming: 6 bases; junction bases outside the gene matches: 4. Germline-derived CDR1 and CDR2 are SGHTS and YDEGEE. The CDR3: CASSLLWTGAGELFS. The CDR3, as DNA: TGTGCCAGCAGCTTGTTGTGGACAGGGGCCGGGGAGCTGTTTTCT.

On this clonotype itself: At one of its ends the junction is not consistent with the germline gene, which may arise from a read error. The chain combines TRBV11-2 with TRBJ2-7; D unresolved. This CDR3 is 13 amino acids long. Germline loops: CDR1 SGHAT, CDR2 FQNNGV. The CDR3 coding sequence is TGTGCCAGCGGCTTAGTCGGGCAGAACGAGCAGTACTTC. This translates into CASGLVGQNEQYF.

A word on this clonotype: The junction departs from germline at one end; a sequencing error may be responsible. This CDR3 reads CASSLWNREDIGTLF. In nucleotides, the CDR3 is TGTGCCAGCAGTTTATGGAACAGGGAAGATATTGGAACTCTCTTT. The chain recombines TRBV28 with TRBJ1-1, with a tentative D call TRBD1 (6 bases). This CDR3 comprises 15 residues. Germline CDR1 is MDHEN and CDR2 is SYDVKM.